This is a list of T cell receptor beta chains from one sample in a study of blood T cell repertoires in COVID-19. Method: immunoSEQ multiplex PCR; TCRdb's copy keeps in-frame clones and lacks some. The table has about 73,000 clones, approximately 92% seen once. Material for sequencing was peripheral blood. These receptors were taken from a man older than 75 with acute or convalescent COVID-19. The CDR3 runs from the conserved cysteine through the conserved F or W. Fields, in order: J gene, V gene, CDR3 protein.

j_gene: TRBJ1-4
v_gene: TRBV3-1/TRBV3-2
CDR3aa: CASSLTTGGGEKLFF

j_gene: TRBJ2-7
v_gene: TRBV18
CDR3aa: CASSRGDEQYF

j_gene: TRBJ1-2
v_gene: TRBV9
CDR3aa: CASSVGETGYDSYGYTF

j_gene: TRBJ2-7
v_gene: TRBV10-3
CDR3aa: CAISSQGTEQYF

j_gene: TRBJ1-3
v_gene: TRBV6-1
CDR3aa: CASSEQGGPGNTIYF

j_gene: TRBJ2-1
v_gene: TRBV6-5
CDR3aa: CASVSGRAGGVQFF

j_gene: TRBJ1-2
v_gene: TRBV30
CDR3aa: CAWRRQVNYGYTF

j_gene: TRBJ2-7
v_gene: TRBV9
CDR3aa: CASSFGPAGVYEQYF

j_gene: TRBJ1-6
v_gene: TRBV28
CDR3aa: CACTGANNSPLHF

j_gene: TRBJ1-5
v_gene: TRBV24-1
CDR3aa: CATSDLRPGQPQHF

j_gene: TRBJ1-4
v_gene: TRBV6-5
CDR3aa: CASSSLGEKLFF

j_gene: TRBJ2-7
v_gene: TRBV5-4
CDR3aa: CASSGLGSYEQYF

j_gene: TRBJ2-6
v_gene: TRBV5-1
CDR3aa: CASSVSQGAYGANVLTF

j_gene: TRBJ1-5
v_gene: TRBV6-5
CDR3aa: CASSLVIRDQPQHF

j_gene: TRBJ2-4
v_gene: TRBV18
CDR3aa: CASSPPGQIRGKNIQYF

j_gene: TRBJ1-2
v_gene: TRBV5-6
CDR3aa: CASSFRLNLSGYTF

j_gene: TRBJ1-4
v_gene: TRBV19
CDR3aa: CASSIYRTGRSEKLFF

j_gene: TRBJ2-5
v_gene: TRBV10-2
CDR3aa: CASSRDSQETQYF

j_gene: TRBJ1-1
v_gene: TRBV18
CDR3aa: CASSPKTGNTEAFF

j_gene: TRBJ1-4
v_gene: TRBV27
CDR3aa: CASSFLDGLLTEKLFF

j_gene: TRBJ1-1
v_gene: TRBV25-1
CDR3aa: CASSETGLITNTEAFF

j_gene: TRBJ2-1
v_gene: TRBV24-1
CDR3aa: CATSTGGSNINYNEQFF

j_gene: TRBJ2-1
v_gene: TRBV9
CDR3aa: CASSVTSGGNEQFF

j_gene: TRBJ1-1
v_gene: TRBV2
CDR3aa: CASSERGGMNTEAFF

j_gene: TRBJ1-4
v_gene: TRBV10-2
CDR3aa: CASSEGRVREKLFF

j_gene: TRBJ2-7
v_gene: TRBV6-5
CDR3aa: CASTAGLAYEQYF

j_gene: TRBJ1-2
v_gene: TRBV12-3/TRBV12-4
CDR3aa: CASSLNRAGDYTF

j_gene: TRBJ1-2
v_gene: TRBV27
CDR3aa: CASSTGTGAYGYTF

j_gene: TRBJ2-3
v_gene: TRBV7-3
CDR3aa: CASSPRGGPDTQYF

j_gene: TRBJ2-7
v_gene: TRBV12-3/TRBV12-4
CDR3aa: CASSLFDEQYF

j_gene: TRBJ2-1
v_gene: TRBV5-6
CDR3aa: CASSLRGTSYNEQFF

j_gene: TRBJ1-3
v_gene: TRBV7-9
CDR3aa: CASSFQGAVGNTIYF

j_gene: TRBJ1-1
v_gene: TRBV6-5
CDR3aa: CASSPGTGNTEAFF

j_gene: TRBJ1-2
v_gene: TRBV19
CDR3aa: CASSYSNYGYTF

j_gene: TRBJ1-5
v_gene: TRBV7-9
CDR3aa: CASSFGEQPQHF

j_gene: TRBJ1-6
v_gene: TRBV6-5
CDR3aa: CASRTGDSPLHF

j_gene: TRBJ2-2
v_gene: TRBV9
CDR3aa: CASSGDLFGTGELFF

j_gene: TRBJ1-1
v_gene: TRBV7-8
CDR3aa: CASSLTTDTEAFF

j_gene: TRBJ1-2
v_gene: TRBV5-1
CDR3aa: CASSPGGTGSYGYTF

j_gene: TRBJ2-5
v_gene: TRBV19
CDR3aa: CASSISGTSGSQETQYF

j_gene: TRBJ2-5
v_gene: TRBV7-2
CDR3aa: CASSVLQGPSETQYF

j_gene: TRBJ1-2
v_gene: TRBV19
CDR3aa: CASSETGTGGNYGYTF

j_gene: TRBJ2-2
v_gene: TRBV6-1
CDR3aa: CASSDGGFNTGELFF

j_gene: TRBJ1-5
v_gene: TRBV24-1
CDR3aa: CATSDDRGLQPQHF

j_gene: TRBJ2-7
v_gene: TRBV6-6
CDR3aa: CASSVEGEQYF

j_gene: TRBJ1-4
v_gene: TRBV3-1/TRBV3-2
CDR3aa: CASSQTTGWYEKLFF

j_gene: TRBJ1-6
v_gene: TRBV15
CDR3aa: CATSRDRISPLHF

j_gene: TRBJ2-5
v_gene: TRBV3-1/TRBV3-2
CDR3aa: CASSFSSGEQETQYF

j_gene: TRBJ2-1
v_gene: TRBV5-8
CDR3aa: CASSFGNRAMQFF